This T cell receptor (beta chain) was profiled in a study of cytomegalovirus exposure and HLA in healthy donors. Whole-study findings and limits: The classifier reportedly diagnosed cytomegalovirus status with high specificity and sensitivity. Cytomegalovirus association was assigned to over 150 TCR beta chains.

On this clone: The antigen remains undetermined.

This PCR relied on a set of 60 Vbeta primers and 13 Jbeta primers. TCRdb keeps only in-frame clones here, not all; method: immunoSEQ multiplex PCR. Its listing shows 65,000 to 90,000 clones. The CDR3 consists of 13 residues. Germline V lookup: CDR1 SGHRS, CDR2 YFSETQ. The ends lost 1 base at V and 8 bases at J; junction bases unmatched: 5. The sample taken for sequencing was PBMCs. The gene calls are TRBV5-1 and TRBJ1-1; 7 positions agree with TRBD1. The sequence came from a man between 40 and 49 years old in good health and CMV-seronegative. CDR3 coding DNA: TGCGCCAGCAGCTTGCTGGGGACAGCCGAAGCTTTCTTT. It is translated as CASSLLGTAEAFF.